A single sample is the source of the 6 T cell receptor beta chains below, sequenced in a study of cytomegalovirus exposure and HLA in healthy donors (dated by TCRdb to 2016 to 2017). Library preparation used the immunoSEQ multiplex PCR assay. TCRdb took this table from immuneACCESS and kept in-frame rearrangements with V and J called. Such tables lack part of the clones; where checked against another copy, unresolved V genes explain under half of the gap, and the rest is unexplained. In all, the sample holds tens of thousands of clones, and roughly 90% of those were seen once. The ten largest account for around 2.2% of the sample. Source material: PBMCs. The source of these receptors is a young woman in good health and CMV-seronegative.

This chain connects TRBV30 to TRBJ2-2; tentative D call: TRBD2 (7 bases). V lost 4 bases to trimming and J lost 1 base, with 16 bases between them. The V gene's germline CDR1 is GTSNPN and CDR2 SVGIG (reference sequence). This CDR3 spans 16 amino acids. As DNA, the CDR3 is TGTGCCTGGACATTCGGGGGGCTGTTGAACACCGGGGAGCTGTTTTTT. It specifies CAWTFGGLLNTGELFF. Full variable domain (outside the CDR3, taken from reference TRBV30 and TRBJ2-2): SQTIHQWPATLVQPVGSPLSLECTVEGTSNPNLYWYRQAAGRGLQLLFYSVGIGQISSEVPQNLSASRPQDRQFILSSKKLLLSDSGFYLCAWTFGGLLNTGELFFGEGSRLTVL.

Comments on this clone: Other DNA variants within this sample encode the same CDR3. The V and J genes are TRBV30 and TRBJ1-1; tentative D call: TRBD1 (5 bases). V lost 0 bases and J 7 bases, leaving 18 bases between the germline ends. Germline V gene sequence: CDR1 GTSNPN, CDR2 SVGIG (reference sequence). This CDR3 has 15 amino acids. In nucleotides, the CDR3 is TGTGCCTGGAGTGTAAGCGGGGCGGGGGAGGTTGAAGCTTTCTTT. As protein: CAWSVSGAGEVEAFF.

The chain employs TRBV4-2 and TRBJ1-4; 7 bases map to TRBD1. The germline V gene encodes CDR1 LGHNA and CDR2 YNFKEQ. The trim removed 4 bases at V and 6 bases at J, leaving 5 bases unmatched. This CDR3 contains 14 residues. DNA for the CDR3: TGTGCCAGCAGCCCGGGACAGTGGGATGAAAAACTGTTTTTT. Translated: CASSPGQWDEKLFF.

This chain uses TRBV5-1 with TRBJ1-1, with a weak D call TRBD1 (6 bases). CDR1 is SGHRS, CDR2 YFSETQ, per germline. V lost 0 bases, J lost 12 bases, and 18 bases lay in between. The CDR3 contains 14 residues. The CDR3 DNA reads TGCGCCAGCAGCTTGGCCTCGGGTGGGGACAAAACTTTCTTT. This encodes CASSLASGGDKTFF.

V and J are TRBV28 and TRBJ1-1; D is perhaps TRBD1 (5 bases). Per the germline V gene, CDR1 is MDHEN and CDR2 is SYDVKM. CDR3 size: 14 residues. Between the trimmed V and J ends, which lost 2 bases and 10 bases, there was a span of 17 bases. CDR3 region: CASSLASRESRAFF. In nucleotides, the CDR3 is TGTGCCAGCAGTTTAGCCAGCAGGGAAAGTCGAGCTTTCTTT.

The gene calls are TRBV6-5 and TRBJ1-1; tentatively, D is TRBD1 (6 bases). The CDR3 spans 14 residues. Germline CDR1 is MNHEY and CDR2 is SVGAGI. Trimming shortened V by 5 bases and J by 6 bases, and 16 bases separated the two germline ends. This CDR3 is CASSLFFRGSEAFF. CDR3 sequence (DNA): TGTGCCAGCAGTCTATTTTTCAGGGGCTCTGAAGCTTTCTTT.